This TCR beta chain was identified in a study of blood T cell repertoires in COVID-19. Looking at the study overall: COVID-19 samples, acute and convalescent, were from the United States, Italy and Spain.

Deletions cut 6 bases from V and 2 bases from J, with 10 bases between. CDR3 length: 13 amino acids. Here immunoSEQ multiplex PCR was the method, and the copy in TCRdb shows in-frame clones only, minus some. Of just under 150,000 clones in the sample, more than 70% were seen once. This clone came up many times. This TCR derives from a human donor in a cohort sampled during active COVID-19. This chain connects TRBV23-1 to TRBJ1-2; D gene uncertain. TRBV23-1 is given ORF status, its function remaining uncertain. The sequencing input was peripheral blood. The CDR3, as DNA: TGCGCCAGCAGATTGACACAAAACTATGGCTACACCTTC. It specifies CASRLTQNYGYTF.